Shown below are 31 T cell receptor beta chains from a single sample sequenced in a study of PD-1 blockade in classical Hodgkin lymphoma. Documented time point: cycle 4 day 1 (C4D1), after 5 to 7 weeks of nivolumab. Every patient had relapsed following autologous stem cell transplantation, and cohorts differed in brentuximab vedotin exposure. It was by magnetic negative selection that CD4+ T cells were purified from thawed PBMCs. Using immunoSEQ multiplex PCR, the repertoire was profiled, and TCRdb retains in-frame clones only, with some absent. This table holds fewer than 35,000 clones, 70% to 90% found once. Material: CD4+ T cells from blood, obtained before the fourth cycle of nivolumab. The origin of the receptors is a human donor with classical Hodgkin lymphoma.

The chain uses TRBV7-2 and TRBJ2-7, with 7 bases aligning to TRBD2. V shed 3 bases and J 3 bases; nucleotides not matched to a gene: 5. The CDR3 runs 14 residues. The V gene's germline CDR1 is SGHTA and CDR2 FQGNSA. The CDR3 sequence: CASSFGTKSYEQYF. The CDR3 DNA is TGTGCCAGCAGCTTCGGGACTAAGAGCTACGAGCAGTACTTC.

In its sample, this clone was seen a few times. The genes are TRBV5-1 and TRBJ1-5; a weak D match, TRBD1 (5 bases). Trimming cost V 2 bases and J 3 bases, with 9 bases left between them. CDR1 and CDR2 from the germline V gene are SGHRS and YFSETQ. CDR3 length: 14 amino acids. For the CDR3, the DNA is TGCGCCAGCAGCTTTGGGGGGAACAATCAGCCCCAGCATTTT. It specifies CASSFGGNNQPQHF.

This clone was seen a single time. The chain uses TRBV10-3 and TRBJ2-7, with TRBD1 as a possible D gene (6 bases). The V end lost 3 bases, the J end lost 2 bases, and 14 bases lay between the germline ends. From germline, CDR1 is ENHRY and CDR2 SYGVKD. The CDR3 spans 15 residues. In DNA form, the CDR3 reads TGTGCCATCAGTGACGCCGGGACAAAGGCCTACGAGCAGTACTTC. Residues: CAISDAGTKAYEQYF.

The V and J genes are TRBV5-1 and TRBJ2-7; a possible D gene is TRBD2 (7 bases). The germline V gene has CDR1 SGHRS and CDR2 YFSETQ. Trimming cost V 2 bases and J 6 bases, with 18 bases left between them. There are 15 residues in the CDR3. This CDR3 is CASSLQGGRESEQYF. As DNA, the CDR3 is TGCGCCAGCAGCTTACAGGGCGGGCGGGAGTCCGAGCAGTACTTC. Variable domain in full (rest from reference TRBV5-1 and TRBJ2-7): KAGVTQTPRYLIKTRGQQVTLSCSPISGHRSVSWYQQTPGQGLQFLFEYFSETQRNKGNFPGRFSGRQFSNSRSEMNVSTLELGDSALYLCASSLQGGRESEQYFGPGTRLTVT.

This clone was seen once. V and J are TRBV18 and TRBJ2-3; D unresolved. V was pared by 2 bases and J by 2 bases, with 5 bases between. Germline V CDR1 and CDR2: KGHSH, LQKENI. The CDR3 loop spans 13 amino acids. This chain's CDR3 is CASSPVATDTQYF. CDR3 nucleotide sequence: TGTGCCAGCTCACCAGTCGCCACAGATACGCAGTATTTT. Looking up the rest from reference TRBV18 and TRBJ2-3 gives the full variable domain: NAGVMQNPRHLVRRRGQEARLRCSPMKGHSHVYWYRQLPEEGLKFMVYLQKENIIDESGMPKERFSAEFPKEGPSILRIQQVVRGDSAAYFCASSPVATDTQYFGPGTRLTVL.

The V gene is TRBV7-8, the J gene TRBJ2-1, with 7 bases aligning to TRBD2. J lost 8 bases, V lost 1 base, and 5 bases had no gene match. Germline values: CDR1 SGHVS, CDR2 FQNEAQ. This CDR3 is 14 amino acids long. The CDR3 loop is CASSLVRGRDEQFF. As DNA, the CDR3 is TGTGCCAGCAGCTTAGTGCGGGGGAGGGATGAGCAGTTCTTC.

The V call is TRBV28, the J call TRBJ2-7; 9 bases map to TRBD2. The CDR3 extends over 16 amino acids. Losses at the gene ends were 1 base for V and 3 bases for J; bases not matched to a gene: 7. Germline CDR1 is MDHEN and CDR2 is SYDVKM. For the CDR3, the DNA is TGTGCCAGCAGTTTATCCCCAGGAGCGGGGGGCTACGAGCAGTACTTC. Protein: CASSLSPGAGGYEQYF.

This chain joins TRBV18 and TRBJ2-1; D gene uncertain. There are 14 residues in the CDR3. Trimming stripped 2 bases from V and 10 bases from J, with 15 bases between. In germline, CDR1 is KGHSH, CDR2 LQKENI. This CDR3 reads CASSPVWGSGEQFF. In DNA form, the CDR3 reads TGTGCCAGCTCACCAGTTTGGGGAAGTGGAGAGCAGTTCTTC.

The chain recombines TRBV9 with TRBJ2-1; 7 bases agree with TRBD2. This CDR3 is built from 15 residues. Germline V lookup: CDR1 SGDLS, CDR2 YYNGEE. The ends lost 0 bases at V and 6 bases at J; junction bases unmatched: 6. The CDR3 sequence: CASSVAGLGVNEQFF. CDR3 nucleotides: TGTGCCAGCAGCGTAGCCGGACTAGGGGTCAATGAGCAGTTCTTC.

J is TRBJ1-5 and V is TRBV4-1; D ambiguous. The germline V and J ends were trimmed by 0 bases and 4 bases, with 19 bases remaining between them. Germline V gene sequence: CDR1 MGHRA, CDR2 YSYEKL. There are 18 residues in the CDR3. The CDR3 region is CASSQEALQASSNQPQHF. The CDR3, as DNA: TGCGCCAGCAGCCAAGAGGCCCTCCAGGCATCTTCTAATCAGCCCCAGCATTTT.

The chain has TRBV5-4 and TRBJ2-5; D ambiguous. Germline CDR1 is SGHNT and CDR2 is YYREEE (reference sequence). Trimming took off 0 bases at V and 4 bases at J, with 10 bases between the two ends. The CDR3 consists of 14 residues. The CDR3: CASSLVPLVETQYF. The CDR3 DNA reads TGTGCCAGCAGCTTGGTGCCGCTTGTAGAGACCCAGTACTTC.

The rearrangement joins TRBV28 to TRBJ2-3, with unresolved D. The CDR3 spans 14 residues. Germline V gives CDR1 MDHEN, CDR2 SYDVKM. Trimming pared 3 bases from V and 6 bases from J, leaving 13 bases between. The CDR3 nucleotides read TGTGCCAGCAGTTTTCAGGCAACCCGGGATACGCAGTATTTT. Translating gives CASSFQATRDTQYF. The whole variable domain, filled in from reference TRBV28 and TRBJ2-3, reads DVKVTQSSRYLVKRTGEKVFLECVQDMDHENMFWYRQDPGLGLRLIYFSYDVKMKEKGDIPEGYSVSREKKERFSLILESASTNQTSMYLCASSFQATRDTQYFGPGTRLTVL.

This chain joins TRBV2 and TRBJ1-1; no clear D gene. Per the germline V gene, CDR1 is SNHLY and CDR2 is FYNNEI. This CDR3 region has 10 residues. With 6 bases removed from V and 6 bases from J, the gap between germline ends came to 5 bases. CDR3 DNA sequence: TGTGCCAGCAGGGGTGCTGAAGCTTTCTTT. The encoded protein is CASRGAEAFF.

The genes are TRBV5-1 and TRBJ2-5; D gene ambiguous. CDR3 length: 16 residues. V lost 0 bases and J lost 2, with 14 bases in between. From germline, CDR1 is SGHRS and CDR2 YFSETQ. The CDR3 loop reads CASSLALREGQETQYF. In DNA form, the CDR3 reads TGCGCCAGCAGCTTGGCCCTCCGCGAAGGGCAAGAGACCCAGTACTTC.

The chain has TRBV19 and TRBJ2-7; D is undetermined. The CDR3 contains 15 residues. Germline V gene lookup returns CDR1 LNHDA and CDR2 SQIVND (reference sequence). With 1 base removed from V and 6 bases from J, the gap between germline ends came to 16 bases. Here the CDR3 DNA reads TGTGCCAGTAGTATAGGTCCTAGAAATGGTCGCGAGCAGTACTTC. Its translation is CASSIGPRNGREQYF.

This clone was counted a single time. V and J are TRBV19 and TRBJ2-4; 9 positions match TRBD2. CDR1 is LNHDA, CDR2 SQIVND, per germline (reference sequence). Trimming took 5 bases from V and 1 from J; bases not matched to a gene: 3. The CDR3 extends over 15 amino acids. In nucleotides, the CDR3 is TGTGCCAGTAGTCAGCGGGGGGTGGCCAAAAACATTCAGTACTTC. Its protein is CASSQRGVAKNIQYF.

CDR3 nucleotides: TGTGCCAGCAGCACCGGGGTCAGGGGCTCCTACGAGCAGTACTTC. Protein product: CASSTGVRGSYEQYF. The gene calls are TRBV21-1 and TRBJ2-7; TRBD1 is the table's D call, not checked against the DNA. TRBV21-1 is an annotated pseudogene. The CDR3 totals 15 residues.

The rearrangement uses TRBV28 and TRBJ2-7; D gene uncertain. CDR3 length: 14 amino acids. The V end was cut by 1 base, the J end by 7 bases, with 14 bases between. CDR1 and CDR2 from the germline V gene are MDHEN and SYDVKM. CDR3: CASSLLVGYVEQYF. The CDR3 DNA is TGTGCCAGCAGTTTATTGGTGGGATATGTGGAGCAGTACTTC.

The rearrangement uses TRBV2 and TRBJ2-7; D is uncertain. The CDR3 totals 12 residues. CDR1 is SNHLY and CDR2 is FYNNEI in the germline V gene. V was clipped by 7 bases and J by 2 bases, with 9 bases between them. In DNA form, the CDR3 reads TGTGCCAGCAAGAAAGAGACCTACGAGCAGTACTTC. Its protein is CASKKETYEQYF.

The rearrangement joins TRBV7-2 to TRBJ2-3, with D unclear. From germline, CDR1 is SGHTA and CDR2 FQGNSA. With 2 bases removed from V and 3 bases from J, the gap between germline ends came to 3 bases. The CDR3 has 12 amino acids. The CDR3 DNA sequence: TGTGCCAGCAGCTTATATACAGATACGCAGTATTTT. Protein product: CASSLYTDTQYF.

CDR3 bases: TGTGCCACCAGCAGAGGGAATCTAGCGGCGGTGGGGAATGAAAAACTGTTTTTT. Its translation is CATSRGNLAAVGNEKLFF. The genes are TRBV15 and TRBJ1-4; D gene unclear. The CDR3 length is 18 residues. Trimming left V 1 base short and J 5 bases short, with 20 bases between. Germline CDR1 and CDR2: LNHNV and YYDKDF (reference sequence).

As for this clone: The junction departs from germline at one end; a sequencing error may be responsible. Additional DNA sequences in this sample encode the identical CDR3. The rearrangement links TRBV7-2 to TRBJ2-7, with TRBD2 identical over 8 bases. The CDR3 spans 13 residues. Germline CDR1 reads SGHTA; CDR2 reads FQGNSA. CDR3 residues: CASSFSGAGEQYF. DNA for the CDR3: TGCGCCAGCAGCTTTAGCGGGGCCGGCGAGCAGTACTTC. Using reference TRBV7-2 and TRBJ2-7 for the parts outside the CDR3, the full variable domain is GAGVSQSPSNKVTEKGKDVELRCDPISGHTALYWYRQSLGQGLEFLIYFQGNSAPDKSGLPSDRFSAERTGGSVSTLTIQRTQQEDSAVYLCASSFSGAGEQYFGPGTRLTVT.

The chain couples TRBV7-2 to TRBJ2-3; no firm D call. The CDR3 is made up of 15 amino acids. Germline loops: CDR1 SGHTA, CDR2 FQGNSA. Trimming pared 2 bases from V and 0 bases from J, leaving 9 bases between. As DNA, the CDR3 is TGTGCCAGCAGCTTATATCGCCGTAGCACAGATACGCAGTATTTT. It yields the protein CASSLYRRSTDTQYF.

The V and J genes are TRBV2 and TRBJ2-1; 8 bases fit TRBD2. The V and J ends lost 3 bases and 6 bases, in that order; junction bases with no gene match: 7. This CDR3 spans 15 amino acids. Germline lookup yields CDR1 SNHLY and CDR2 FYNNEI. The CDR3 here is CASSDDRGGGNEQFF. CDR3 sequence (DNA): TGTGCCAGCAGTGACGATCGGGGGGGAGGCAATGAGCAGTTCTTC.

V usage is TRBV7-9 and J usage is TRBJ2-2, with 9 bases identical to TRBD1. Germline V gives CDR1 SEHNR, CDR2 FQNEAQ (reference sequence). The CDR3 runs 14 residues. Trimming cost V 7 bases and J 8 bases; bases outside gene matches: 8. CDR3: CASTSDRGVGELFF. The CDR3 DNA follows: TGTGCCAGCACCTCCGACAGGGGGGTGGGGGAGCTGTTTTTT.

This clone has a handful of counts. Here the CDR3 DNA reads TGTGCCAGCAGTTGGGAGTATGGCTACACCTTC. Translated, it gives CASSWEYGYTF. The chain recombines TRBV28 with TRBJ1-2, with D uncertain. In germline, CDR1 is MDHEN, CDR2 SYDVKM. V was clipped by 4 bases and J by 5 bases, with 5 bases between them. CDR3 length equals 11 residues.

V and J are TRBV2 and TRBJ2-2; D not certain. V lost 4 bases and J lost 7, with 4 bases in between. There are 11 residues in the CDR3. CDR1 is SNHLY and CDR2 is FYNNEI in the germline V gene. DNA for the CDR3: TGTGCCAGCAGTGTGGTCGGGGAGCTGTTTTTT. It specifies CASSVVGELFF.

CDR3 in amino acids: CASSSGPTDTQYF. The CDR3 DNA is TGCGCCAGCAGCTCCGGACCCACAGATACGCAGTATTTT. This sequence joins TRBV5-1 and TRBJ2-3; the D is unclear. Germline values: CDR1 SGHRS, CDR2 YFSETQ. Trimming removed 3 bases at V and 2 bases at J, with 7 bases between. This CDR3 has 13 residues.

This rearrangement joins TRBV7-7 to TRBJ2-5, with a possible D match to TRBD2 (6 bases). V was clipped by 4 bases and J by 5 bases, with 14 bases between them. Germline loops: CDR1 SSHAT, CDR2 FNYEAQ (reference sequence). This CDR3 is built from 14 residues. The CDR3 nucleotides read TGTGCCAGCAGCTCCCGACTCGGAGGGGAGACCCAGTACTTC. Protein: CASSSRLGGETQYF.

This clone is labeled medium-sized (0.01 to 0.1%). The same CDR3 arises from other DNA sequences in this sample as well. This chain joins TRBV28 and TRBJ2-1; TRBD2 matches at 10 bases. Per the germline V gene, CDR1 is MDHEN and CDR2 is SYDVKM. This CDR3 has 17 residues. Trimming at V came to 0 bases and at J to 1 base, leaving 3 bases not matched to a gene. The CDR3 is CASSLWASGSSYNEQFF. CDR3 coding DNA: TGTGCCAGCAGTTTATGGGCTAGCGGGAGTTCCTACAATGAGCAGTTCTTC. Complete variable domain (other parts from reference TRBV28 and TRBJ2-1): DVKVTQSSRYLVKRTGEKVFLECVQDMDHENMFWYRQDPGLGLRLIYFSYDVKMKEKGDIPEGYSVSREKKERFSLILESASTNQTSMYLCASSLWASGSSYNEQFFGPGTRLTVL.

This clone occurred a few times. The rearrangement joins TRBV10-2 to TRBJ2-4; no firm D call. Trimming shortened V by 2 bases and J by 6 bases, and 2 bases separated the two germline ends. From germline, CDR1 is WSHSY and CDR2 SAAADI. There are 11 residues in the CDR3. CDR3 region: CASSEINIQYF. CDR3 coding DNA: TGCGCCAGCAGTGAGATAAACATTCAGTACTTC.